The clone carrying this T cell receptor (beta chain) was seen repeatedly, ten times or more. Antigen unknown. The CDR3 length is 14 residues. CDR1 and CDR2 (germline): MNHEY, SVGAGI. V was shortened by 1 base and J by 3 bases, with 10 bases between the two germline ends. This sample stems from a study of T-cell reconstitution after alpha-beta-depleted transplantation in children. TCRbeta library preparation incorporated unique molecular identifiers. TCRdb fed the PCR reads into MiXCR, producing one record per CDR3 protein. The profile shows hundreds of thousands of distinct CDR3 sequences, about an eighth of them singletons. Study outcomes and limitations: Roughly two months post-transplant, alpha-beta T cells reportedly originated from several hundred graft clones that had expanded. T-cell counts and diversity at one year post-transplant came mainly from newly produced T cells.

The TCR originated in a girl aged 2-9 years with congenital amegakaryocytic thrombocytopenia, due to receive a stem cell transplant. The material sequenced was PBMCs, taken before TCRalphabeta/CD19-depleted stem cell transplant. The chain links TRBV6-5 to TRBJ2-7; perhaps TRBD2 as D (5 bases). The CDR3 DNA is TGTGCCAGCAGTTACTTGCGGGCTGACTACGAGCAGTACTTC. Its protein product is CASSYLRADYEQYF.